This T cell receptor (beta chain) was found in a study of response to subunit inactivated influenza vaccine (dated by TCRdb to 2016 to 2018). For the study in its entirety: The study used deep quantitative T cell receptor repertoire profiling to track responses to a trivalent subunit inactivated influenza vaccine.

The CDR3 spans 16 residues, from the cysteine through the phenylalanine. Only the CDR3 region is kept as DNA, spanning 48 bases read in frame from base 1. Cut back by 1 base and 0 bases, the V and J ends lie 12 bases apart. Per the germline V gene, LGHNA is the CDR1 and YNFKEQ is the CDR2. The receptor library was made with RT-PCR. Instrument on record: Illumina HiSeq 2500. TCRdb ran its own pipeline on the public reads, namely fastp trimming at Q25 and MiXCR clone calling, and kept in-frame beta chains. A single entry per CDR3 protein holds the most common genes and DNA from its merged rows. This sample has approximately 490,000 distinct CDR3 sequences in its table, and 6.5% to 8% of those were observed once. The ten most abundant clones make up around 13% of the sample. The full study reports these points: According to the authors, only a limited number of new T cells may be recruited by each seasonal influenza vaccination.

This clonotype has a count of ten or more. This receptor's antigen is unknown. No clone much larger than this one lies a single base away; base qualities are absent. The sequencing here drew on PBMCs from blood, taken around 25 months after vaccination. The chain was built from TRBV4-2 and TRBJ1-1; the D gene is not confidently resolved. The TCR was taken from a man between 50 and 69 years old who received an inactivated influenza vaccine. Donor details come from another sample of the same person, matched by shared clones. The DNA sequence reads TGTGCCAGCAGCCAAGGTCCTCGAAACATGAACACTGAAGCTTTCTTT. Translated, this gives CASSQGPRNMNTEAFF.